The 21 T cell receptor beta chains below all came from one sample that was sequenced in a study of T and B cells in COVID-19 patients. Each TRB amplification used roughly 250-550 ng of genomic DNA from blood. BIOMED2 TRB-A/B primer pools were used in multiplex TRB PCR. Using its own MiXCR run on the multiplex PCR reads, TCRdb lists one record per CDR3 protein. The sample contains roughly 9,400 distinct CDR3 sequences, around 28% of which appear only once. Sequenced input: blood. All receptors derive from a human donor who had recovered from COVID-19.

The chain recombines TRBV20-1 with TRBJ1-4; D perhaps matches TRBD1 (5 bases). This CDR3 contains 13 residues. Trimming shortened V by 2 bases and J by 5 bases, and 9 bases separated the two germline ends. Germline V gene data show CDR1 as DFQATT and CDR2 as SNEGSKA (reference sequence). The DNA of the CDR3 is TGCAGTGCTAGATACAGGTTCAATGAAAAACTGTTTTTT. Its protein product is CSARYRFNEKLFF.

This clonotype ranks as medium-sized (0.01 to 0.1%). The J gene is TRBJ1-5, the V gene TRBV19, with 10 bases identical to TRBD1. Looked up from germline, CDR1 is LNHDA and CDR2 is SQIVND (reference sequence). The CDR3 covers 16 residues. Trimming removed 6 bases from V and 7 bases from J; junction bases left unmatched: 12. The CDR3 sequence: CASSTRQGARRQPQHF. The CDR3 nucleotides read TGTGCCAGTAGCACCCGACAGGGGGCGCGAAGACAGCCCCAGCATTTT.

By proportion, this clonotype is medium-sized. The rearrangement links TRBV18 to TRBJ2-2; D is ambiguous. V was clipped by 3 bases and J by 3 bases, with 14 bases between them. The CDR3 has 16 residues. Germline V lookup: CDR1 KGHSH, CDR2 LQKENI. The CDR3 DNA reads as TGTGCCAGCTCACCTAGGGTTGCCGGAGACACCGGGGAGCTGTTTTTT. As protein: CASSPRVAGDTGELFF.

In this sample, this clonotype turned up a few times. The CDR3: CASSYSHNYEQYF. The CDR3 nucleotides are TGTGCCAGCAGTTACTCCCACAACTACGAGCAGTACTTC. This chain connects TRBV6-2 or TRBV6-3 to TRBJ2-7; D is unresolved. The germline V gene encodes CDR1 MNHEY and CDR2 SVGEGT. The CDR3 sequence is 13 residues long. V was pared by 0 bases and J by 3 bases, with 6 bases between.

The chain recombines TRBV11-1 with TRBJ2-2; possible D gene TRBD1, 6 bases. The CDR3 contains 16 residues. The germline gives CDR1 SGHAT, CDR2 FQDESV (reference sequence). Trimming stripped 3 bases from V and 6 bases from J, with 17 bases between. CDR3: CASSFPTQGIPGELFF. The CDR3 DNA reads TGTGCCAGCAGCTTCCCTACGCAGGGGATACCCGGGGAGCTGTTTTTT.

Many counts were recorded for this clonotype. The chain uses TRBV27 and TRBJ1-2; the match to TRBD1 covers 9 bases. CDR1 is MNHEY and CDR2 is SMNVEV in the germline V gene (reference sequence). Unmatched junction bases numbered 5, after V lost 5 bases and J lost 4 bases. The CDR3 length is 14 residues. CDR3 amino acids: CASSKGTGIYGYTF. Here the CDR3 DNA reads TGTGCCAGCAGTAAAGGGACAGGGATCTATGGCTACACCTTC.

For this clonotype: The CDR3 ends on some other residue instead of the conserved phenylalanine or tryptophan, so this is likely a read error. The DNA is omitted, as the CDR3 cannot be located on it reliably, and the CDR3 follows TCRdb's listing. The chain links TRBV14 to TRBJ2-2; the table calls TRBD1, which could not be checked here. Germline V gives CDR1 SGHDN, CDR2 FVKESK. The CDR3 sequence runs 17 residues, both termini included. The CDR3 protein is CASEPGQGAANTGERGG.

This clonotype is judged medium-sized. V usage is TRBV6-1 and J usage is TRBJ2-7, with D unresolved. V was shortened by 1 base and J by 3 bases, with 7 bases between the two germline ends. This CDR3 has 13 residues. The germline V gene encodes CDR1 MNHNS and CDR2 SASEGT. This CDR3 is CASSEVDIYEQYF. Written as DNA, the CDR3 is TGTGCCAGCAGTGAAGTCGACATCTACGAGCAGTACTTC.

The chain carries TRBV30 and TRBJ2-1, with 10 bases lining up with TRBD2. Germline V gene sequence: CDR1 GTSNPN, CDR2 SVGIG (reference sequence). After removal of 3 bases from V and 6 bases from J, the junction contained 5 bases not matched to a gene. The length of the CDR3 is 14 residues. The CDR3 DNA reads as TGTGCCTGGAGCGAGGGACTAGCGATCAATGAGCAGTTCTTC. It codes for CAWSEGLAINEQFF.

In its sample, this clonotype was seen a few times. The chain employs TRBV6-2 or TRBV6-3 and TRBJ2-5; 8 bases line up with TRBD1. Per the germline V gene, CDR1 is MNHEY and CDR2 is SVGEGT. V gave up 6 bases and J gave up 2 bases; unmatched junction bases: 8. The CDR3 is made up of 15 amino acids. In DNA, the CDR3 is TGTGCCAGCAGGGAAGCTGGGACAGGACAAGAGACCCAGTACTTC. Translation: CASREAGTGQETQYF.

This clonotype is classed as medium-sized. The chain uses TRBV6-2 or TRBV6-3 and TRBJ2-1; no firm D call. V gave up 2 bases and J gave up 6 bases, with 2 bases separating them. The CDR3 has 11 residues. Germline lookup yields CDR1 MNHEY and CDR2 SVGEGT. This CDR3 reads CASSYGNEQFF. The CDR3 DNA is TGTGCCAGCAGTTACGGCAATGAGCAGTTCTTC.

In its sample, this clonotype was seen a few times. The chain joins TRBV10-3 to TRBJ2-2; 14 bases fit TRBD2. V dropped 3 bases and J dropped 4; count of bases not matched to a gene: 1. This CDR3 contains 16 residues. The germline V gene has CDR1 ENHRY and CDR2 SYGVKD. The CDR3 coding sequence is TGTGCCATCAGTGACGGACTAGCGGGGGGCACCGGGGAGCTGTTTTTT. It codes for CAISDGLAGGTGELFF.

In this sample, this clonotype turned up a few times. The genes are TRBV6-1 and TRBJ2-7, with unresolved D. This CDR3 comprises 13 residues. The germline gives CDR1 MNHNS, CDR2 SASEGT. V shed 8 bases and J shed 2 bases, with 13 bases lying between them. The CDR3 nucleotides read TGTGCCAGCGCTAAGACTGGCACCTACGAGCAGTACTTC. It specifies CASAKTGTYEQYF.

The chain carries TRBV30 and TRBJ1-3; 7 bases align to TRBD1. V lost 3 bases and J lost 8; bases outside the gene matches: 10. Germline V gene lookup returns CDR1 GTSNPN and CDR2 SVGIG (reference sequence). The CDR3 sequence is 14 residues long. Written as DNA, the CDR3 is TGTGCCTGGAGCCAGGGGGACGTCGGCCACACCATATATTTT. Its protein is CAWSQGDVGHTIYF.

Sample share makes this clonotype medium-sized. The V call is TRBV19, the J call TRBJ2-2, with D unresolved. Between the trimmed V and J ends, which lost 4 bases and 2 bases, there was a span of 5 bases. Per the germline V gene, CDR1 is LNHDA and CDR2 is SQIVND (reference sequence). CDR3 length: 13 residues. The CDR3 region is CASSNPNTGELFF. The CDR3 DNA follows: TGTGCCAGTAGTAACCCAAACACCGGGGAGCTGTTTTTT.

By its share, this clonotype is medium-sized (0.01 to 0.1%). The J gene is TRBJ2-5, the V gene TRBV19; D unresolved. V lost 6 bases and J 2 bases, leaving 16 bases between the germline ends. Germline-derived CDR1 and CDR2 are LNHDA and SQIVND (reference sequence). The CDR3 sequence is 15 residues long. CDR3 loop: CASSAYETLQETQYF. Written as DNA, the CDR3 is TGTGCCAGTAGCGCCTATGAGACCCTACAAGAGACCCAGTACTTC. Full variable domain (outside the CDR3, taken from reference TRBV19 and TRBJ2-5): DGGITQSPKYLFRKEGQNVTLSCEQNLNHDAMYWYRQDPGQGLRLIYYSQIVNDFQKGDIAEGYSVSREKKESFPLTVTSAQKNPTAFYLCASSAYETLQETQYFGPGTRLLVL.

By share of the sample, this clonotype is medium-sized (0.01 to 0.1%). The chain combines TRBV6-1 with TRBJ2-1; no definite D call. The CDR3 is 13 amino acids. The germline gives CDR1 MNHNS, CDR2 SASEGT. V was shortened by 3 bases and J by 7 bases, with 10 bases between the two germline ends. The CDR3 is CASSEHGRNEQFF. CDR3 sequence (DNA): TGTGCCAGCAGTGAGCACGGTAGAAATGAGCAGTTCTTC.

CDR3 nucleotide sequence: TGTGCCAGCAGTGACAGGACAGGGGGCGGAAACACTGAAGCTTTCTTT. It specifies CASSDRTGGGNTEAFF. The chain carries TRBV6-1 and TRBJ1-1, with 11 bases matching TRBD1. Trimming cost V 3 bases and J 2 bases; bases outside gene matches: 5. Germline-derived CDR1 and CDR2 are MNHNS and SASEGT. This CDR3 has 16 amino acids.

This clonotype is deemed medium-sized. This chain connects TRBV6-2 or TRBV6-3 to TRBJ2-3, with D hard to call. The CDR3 is 14 amino acids. Germline CDR1 is MNHEY and CDR2 is SVGEGT. The V and J ends lost 5 bases and 5 bases respectively, with 14 bases between them. CDR3 amino acids: CASSHASLEDTQYF. CDR3 coding DNA: TGTGCCAGCAGTCACGCGTCTCTCGAAGATACGCAGTATTTT.

The chain is built from TRBV6-2 or TRBV6-3 and TRBJ2-4; TRBD2 matches 7 bases. The V gene end was trimmed by 3 bases and the J gene end by 5 bases; junction bases not matched to a gene: 4. CDR1 is MNHEY and CDR2 is SVGEGT in the germline V gene. The CDR3 runs to 14 residues. The CDR3 here is CASSYGTIQNIQYF. DNA for the CDR3: TGTGCCAGCAGTTATGGGACTATTCAAAACATTCAGTACTTC.

In its sample, this clonotype was seen many times. The CDR3 here is CASSSTGQGMIAGARASTDTQYF. The CDR3 coding sequence is TGTGCCAGCAGTTCCACGGGACAGGGGATGATAGCGGGGGCCCGTGCTAGCACAGATACGCAGTATTTT. The chain recombines TRBV6-2 or TRBV6-3 with TRBJ2-3; TRBD1 is a possible D gene (10 bases). The CDR3 totals 23 residues. Trimming shortened V by 4 bases and J by 0 bases, and 35 bases separated the two germline ends. Germline-derived CDR1 and CDR2 are MNHEY and SVGEGT.